This TCR beta chain was identified during a study of T cells after yellow fever vaccination. Germline assignment: CDR1 DFQATT and CDR2 SNEGSKA (reference sequence). V was shortened by 3 bases and J by 1 base, with 12 bases between the two germline ends. The length of the CDR3 is 14 residues. TCRdb re-called the 5' RACE reads through MiXCR, storing one row per CDR3 protein. The table has 360,000 or so distinct CDR3 sequences, approximately 10% seen once. The sequence was obtained from a man aged 18-30 years who received the YFV17D yellow fever vaccine. V and J are TRBV20-1 and TRBJ2-5, with D perhaps TRBD2 (5 bases). The sequences come from PBMCs, collected on the day of the first yellow fever vaccination. The CDR3 region has the DNA TGCAGTGCTAGCCGCCGACGGGGCCAAGAGACCCAGTACTTC. Translated, it gives CSASRRRGQETQYF.